This T cell receptor (beta chain) was recovered during a study of vaccination effects on CD4 cells after COVID-19. Study-wide context: Post-vaccine specimens arrived a median 72 days past the second dose. General study results and limits: Whether induced by infection or by vaccine, clones showed marked clonal contraction late after vaccination. Spike-reactive clones detected post-vaccine in convalescents consisted mainly of new vaccine-induced clones.

Sequencing was preceded by expansion of antigen-specific CD4+ T cells with viral peptide pools in the ViraFEST assay. Subsequent to a culture period of more than 9 days, CD4+ T cells were isolated. Convalescent patients had PCR-confirmed SARS-CoV-2 infection between March and December 2020. Of the BNT162b2 and mRNA-1273 vaccines, participants received two doses of one or the other. The ends lost 4 bases at V and 2 bases at J; junction bases unmatched: 5. The germline gives CDR1 KGHSH, CDR2 LQKENI. The CDR3 sequence is 14 residues long. Concerning this clone: Its target is not known.

Using immunoSEQ multiplex PCR, the repertoire was profiled, and TCRdb retains in-frame clones only, with some absent. This sample yields roughly 15,000 clones, of which less than 85% are seen a single time; approximately 21% belongs to the top ten. V is TRBV18 and J is TRBJ2-7; 7 positions match TRBD1. The source of this sequence is a human donor who had a prior SARS-CoV-2 infection. The specimen comprised CD4+ T cells from PBMCs cultured with SARS-CoV-2 spike peptides, sampled after COVID-19 vaccination. As DNA, the CDR3 is TGTGCCAGCTCACAGGGGGCGCAGACCTACGAGCAGTACTTC. Protein sequence: CASSQGAQTYEQYF.